The 12 T cell receptor beta chains below come from one sample, sequenced in a study of blood T cell repertoires in COVID-19. The data were produced by immunoSEQ multiplex PCR, yet TCRdb's version contains in-frame clones alone and is incomplete. The table lists roughly 150,000 clones, roughly 84% of them singletons. Material: PBMCs or T cells enriched from blood (not recorded which). These receptors came from a man aged 65-85 years who had been exposed to COVID-19.

This chain links TRBV29-1 with TRBJ2-7; TRBD1 is a possible D gene (5 bases). V was cut by 1 base and J by 3 bases, with 19 bases left in between. Germline loops: CDR1 SQVTM, CDR2 ANQGSEA. This CDR3 is built from 16 residues. The CDR3 nucleotides are TGCAGCGTTGAAGGGCAGGGCTCCGGCGAAAACTACGAGCAGTACTTC. Translation: CSVEGQGSGENYEQYF.

This clone was observed a single time. The chain has TRBV5-4 and TRBJ2-5; D is ambiguous. CDR3 length: 14 amino acids. The V end was cut by 0 bases, the J end by 0 bases, with 6 bases between. Germline V gene lookup returns CDR1 SGHNT and CDR2 YYREEE (reference sequence). CDR3 protein: CASSLAADQETQYF. CDR3 nucleotide sequence: TGTGCCAGCAGCTTGGCGGCGGACCAAGAGACCCAGTACTTC.

The CDR3 is CASSSGPGPYEQYF. The CDR3 DNA is TGTGCCAGCAGTTCCGGACCAGGGCCCTACGAGCAGTACTTC. The J gene is TRBJ2-7, the V gene TRBV6-5, with a weak D call TRBD1 (5 bases). Germline CDR1 is MNHEY and CDR2 is SVGAGI. Trimming stripped 4 bases from V and 2 bases from J, with 12 bases between. CDR3 length: 14 amino acids.

The V and J genes are TRBV10-2 and TRBJ1-3; 7 nucleotides match TRBD1. The CDR3 sequence is 16 residues long. The V gene's germline CDR1 is WSHSY and CDR2 SAAADI. The J segment lost 0 bases and the V segment lost 6 bases, leaving 8 bases of the junction unmatched. The DNA of the CDR3 is TGCGCCAGCAGGACAGGGCAGGAAGTCTCTGGAAACACCATATATTTT. Its protein product is CASRTGQEVSGNTIYF.

V and J are TRBV12-3 or TRBV12-4 and TRBJ1-1, with D perhaps matching TRBD1 (5 bases). V was trimmed by 2 bases and J by 8 bases, leaving 12 bases between them. The CDR3 length is 13 residues. CDR3 sequence: CASSLFSGGEAFF. The CDR3 nucleotides are TGTGCCAGCAGTTTATTCAGCGGGGGGGAAGCTTTCTTT.

The chain joins TRBV15 to TRBJ1-1; possible D gene TRBD1, 5 bases. The V end lost 1 base, the J end lost 1 base, and 16 bases lay between the germline ends. CDR1 and CDR2 (germline): LNHNV, YYDKDF (reference sequence). This CDR3 is 17 amino acids long. The CDR3 region is CATSRGIKQARNTEAFF. CDR3 in DNA: TGTGCCACCAGCAGAGGTATAAAACAGGCCCGGAACACTGAAGCTTTCTTT.

The chain links TRBV7-9 to TRBJ1-1; D is ambiguous. Germline V CDR1 and CDR2: SEHNR, FQNEAQ (reference sequence). With 5 bases removed from V and 12 bases from J, the gap between germline ends came to 19 bases. This CDR3 spans 13 amino acids. The CDR3 region is CASSLESGLKTFF. CDR3 bases: TGTGCCAGCAGCCTAGAATCGGGGTTGAAGACTTTCTTT.

V and J are TRBV19 and TRBJ2-7, with 7 bases fitting TRBD2. The CDR3 runs to 13 residues. Germline V lookup: CDR1 LNHDA, CDR2 SQIVND (reference sequence). With 7 bases clipped from V and 6 bases from J, the junction kept 9 bases outside the gene matches. The CDR3 DNA sequence: TGTGCCAGTACCCCCCTGGGGGGGGGCGAGCAGTACTTC. Protein sequence: CASTPLGGGEQYF. Variable domain in full (rest from reference TRBV19 and TRBJ2-7): DGGITQSPKYLFRKEGQNVTLSCEQNLNHDAMYWYRQDPGQGLRLIYYSQIVNDFQKGDIAEGYSVSREKKESFPLTVTSAQKNPTAFYLCASTPLGGGEQYFGPGTRLTVT.

In nucleotides, the CDR3 is TGTGCCAGAAGCTTAGGGAAGGGCCAGGGTCTTAACTATGGCTACACCTTC. It is translated as CARSLGKGQGLNYGYTF. V usage is TRBV7-5 and J usage is TRBJ1-2; TRBD1, as called in the table, went unchecked against the DNA. TRBV7-5 is a known pseudogene. This CDR3 has 17 residues.

The rearrangement uses TRBV5-1 and TRBJ2-3; TRBD2 aligns across 12 bases. CDR1 is SGHRS and CDR2 is YFSETQ in the germline V gene. The CDR3 runs 17 residues. V was clipped by 4 bases and J by 2 bases; unmatched bases: 8. CDR3 region: CASSTGTSGLDTDTQYF. In nucleotides, the CDR3 is TGCGCCAGCAGCACGGGGACTAGCGGGTTAGACACAGATACGCAGTATTTT.

The J gene is TRBJ2-3, the V gene TRBV19, with 8 positions matching TRBD1. Germline CDR1 and CDR2: LNHDA and SQIVND (reference sequence). J was trimmed by 2 bases and V by 3 bases; bases with no gene match: 10. The length of the CDR3 is 17 residues. The CDR3 loop is CASSIRGRQRSTDTQYF. For the CDR3, the DNA is TGTGCCAGTAGTATCAGGGGGCGCCAGCGATCCACAGATACGCAGTATTTT.

The chain uses TRBV21-1 and TRBJ1-2; the table names TRBD1, a call not compared with the DNA. TRBV21-1 is termed a pseudogene. This CDR3 spans 14 amino acids. The CDR3 DNA reads as TGTGCCATCGGACAGGGACCCAGGGGCTATGGCTACACCTTC. It translates to CAIGQGPRGYGYTF.